Below, 26 T cell receptor beta chains from the same sample are listed, as sequenced in a study of blood T cell repertoires in COVID-19. Repertoires were generated with immunoSEQ multiplex PCR, while TCRdb's copy carries only in-frame clones and drops some. The sample lists 75,000 to 90,000 clones; about 85% were seen once. Sequencing used peripheral blood. The source is a man older than 75 with active or convalescent COVID-19.

The chain couples TRBV7-2 to TRBJ1-2; tentatively, D is TRBD1 (5 bases). The CDR3 contains 16 residues. V lost 1 base and J lost 4, with 16 bases in between. Germline loops: CDR1 SGHTA, CDR2 FQGNSA. The CDR3 coding sequence is TGTGCCAGCAGCTTAGGGGGGGAACGGCGGGCCTATGGCTACACCTTC. Translation: CASSLGGERRAYGYTF. Drawing the rest from reference TRBV7-2 and TRBJ1-2, the complete variable domain is GAGVSQSPSNKVTEKGKDVELRCDPISGHTALYWYRQSLGQGLEFLIYFQGNSAPDKSGLPSDRFSAERTGGSVSTLTIQRTQQEDSAVYLCASSLGGERRAYGYTFGSGTRLTVV.

The V gene is TRBV7-2, the J gene TRBJ2-3; 12 bases align to TRBD1. The CDR3 extends over 15 amino acids. The V gene's germline CDR1 is SGHTA and CDR2 FQGNSA. Trimming took 5 bases from V and 4 from J; bases not matched to a gene: 4. CDR3 loop: CASSRDRGPPDTQYF. CDR3 coding DNA: TGTGCCAGCAGCCGGGACAGGGGGCCACCAGATACGCAGTATTTT.

The rearrangement uses TRBV5-1 and TRBJ2-5; no firm D call. Germline CDR1 SGHRS, CDR2 YFSETQ. V was trimmed by 1 base and J by 0 bases, leaving 7 bases between them. The CDR3 has 14 residues. CDR3 amino acids: CASSLMADQETQYF. CDR3 sequence (DNA): TGCGCCAGCAGCTTGATGGCAGACCAAGAGACCCAGTACTTC.

V usage is TRBV24-1 and J usage is TRBJ2-2; D gene uncertain. This CDR3 has 17 residues. Germline loops: CDR1 KGHDR, CDR2 SFDVKD. Trimming took 1 base from V and 2 from J, leaving 13 bases between them. The CDR3 loop reads CATSDLYSGLNTGELFF. CDR3 coding DNA: TGTGCCACCAGTGATTTATATTCAGGCCTCAACACCGGGGAGCTGTTTTTT.

The chain joins TRBV3-1 (or the pseudogene TRBV3-2) to TRBJ1-6, with D hard to call. Germline CDR1 and CDR2: LGHDT and YNNKEL (reference sequence). The CDR3 is 16 amino acids. Trimming cost V 4 bases and J 8 bases, with 18 bases left between them. CDR3 in amino acids: CASSPEVTRGHSPLHF. CDR3 nucleotides: TGTGCCAGCAGCCCAGAGGTCACTCGAGGGCATTCACCCCTCCACTTT.

The J gene is TRBJ2-5, the V gene TRBV10-2; 8 bases agree with TRBD2. Germline CDR1 is WSHSY and CDR2 is SAAADI. There are 14 residues in the CDR3. Germline trimming cut 5 bases from V and 5 bases from J; bases unmatched to any gene: 7. The CDR3 region has the DNA TGCGCCAGCAGTATCAGCGGGAGAGGGGAGACCCAGTACTTC. It yields the protein CASSISGRGETQYF.

The chain employs TRBV10-3 and TRBJ1-5; D gene unclear. This CDR3 comprises 12 residues. From germline, CDR1 is ENHRY and CDR2 SYGVKD. The germline V and J ends were trimmed by 10 bases and 1 base, with 8 bases remaining between them. In DNA form, the CDR3 reads TGTGCCACTAAACAGAGCAATCAGCCCCAGCATTTT. It encodes CATKQSNQPQHF.

This rearrangement joins TRBV2 to TRBJ2-1; maybe TRBD1 (6 bases). Germline loops: CDR1 SNHLY, CDR2 FYNNEI. This CDR3 region has 16 residues. V lost 6 bases and J lost 2, with 17 bases in between. The CDR3 sequence is CASSKTGYRTYNEQFF. As DNA, the CDR3 is TGTGCCAGCAGCAAAACAGGGTACCGAACCTACAATGAGCAGTTCTTC.

J is TRBJ2-3 and V is TRBV15; 7 bases match TRBD2. The CDR3 is 18 amino acids. Germline CDR1 reads LNHNV; CDR2 reads YYDKDF (reference sequence). The V segment lost 1 base and the J segment 0 bases; nucleotides outside the gene matches: 10. CDR3 DNA sequence: TGTGCCACCAGCAGAGGATGGGGTAGCGGGCGTAGCACAGATACGCAGTATTTT. The encoded protein is CATSRGWGSGRSTDTQYF.

The J gene is TRBJ2-2, the V gene TRBV10-2; 7 bases agree with TRBD1. Unmatched junction bases numbered 12, after V lost 7 bases and J lost 1 base. Germline CDR1 WSHSY, CDR2 SAAADI. The CDR3 is made up of 17 amino acids. CDR3 in amino acids: CASTDRAKRQNTGELFF. The CDR3 DNA is TGCGCCAGCACCGACAGGGCGAAACGTCAGAACACCGGGGAGCTGTTTTTT.

The chain recombines TRBV19 with TRBJ2-5; 10 bases agree with TRBD1. Per germline, CDR1 LNHDA and CDR2 SQIVND (reference sequence). This CDR3 contains 14 residues. The junction had 9 bases not matched to a gene; V was cut back by 10 bases and J by 4 bases. The CDR3 here is CATLDRGRTETQYF. CDR3 nucleotides: TGTGCCACCTTAGACAGGGGGCGCACAGAGACCCAGTACTTC.

J is TRBJ1-2 and V is TRBV19; D not resolved. CDR3 length: 14 residues. V shed 3 bases and J shed 3 bases, with 11 bases lying between them. Germline-derived CDR1 and CDR2 are LNHDA and SQIVND (reference sequence). CDR3 sequence: CASSIFSSYYGYTF. The DNA of the CDR3 is TGTGCCAGTAGTATCTTCAGTTCTTACTATGGCTACACCTTC.

The rearrangement links TRBV29-1 to TRBJ1-2, with D possibly TRBD1 on 5 matching bases. V was pared by 6 bases and J by 0 bases, with 11 bases between. Germline CDR1 is SQVTM and CDR2 is ANQGSEA. The length of the CDR3 is 13 residues. DNA for the CDR3: TGCAGCGTCTCAGGGATTACTAACTATGGCTACACCTTC. Its translation: CSVSGITNYGYTF.

The chain employs TRBV28 and TRBJ2-1, with TRBD1 matching 9 bases. CDR1 MDHEN and CDR2 SYDVKM come from the germline V gene. V lost 4 bases to trimming and J lost 8 bases; unmatched junction nucleotides: 9. The CDR3 contains 15 residues. CDR3 region: CASSSAGTGFDEQFF. CDR3 DNA sequence: TGTGCCAGCAGTTCAGCCGGGACAGGGTTCGATGAGCAGTTCTTC.

V is TRBV6-1 and J is TRBJ1-3; a possible D gene is TRBD1 (5 bases). This CDR3 comprises 15 residues. Trimming took 1 base from V and 6 from J, leaving 13 bases between them. The V gene's germline CDR1 is MNHNS and CDR2 SASEGT. The CDR3 nucleotides read TGTGCCAGCAGTGAAGGGGGGAGGAGACTAAACACCATATATTTT. Translating it yields CASSEGGRRLNTIYF.

This clone was counted a few times. The chain is built from TRBV30 and TRBJ1-5, with a weak D call TRBD1 (6 bases). Trimming left V 3 bases short and J 0 bases short, with 12 bases between. CDR1 and CDR2 (germline): GTSNPN, SVGIG (reference sequence). The CDR3 totals 15 residues. The CDR3 is CAWSVGQFSNQPQHF. CDR3 nucleotides: TGTGCCTGGAGCGTCGGACAGTTTAGCAATCAGCCCCAGCATTTT.

The chain recombines TRBV20-1 with TRBJ1-5; TRBD1 is a possible D gene (6 bases). Germline V gene lookup returns CDR1 DFQATT and CDR2 SNEGSKA (reference sequence). V was cut by 3 bases and J by 4 bases, with 19 bases left in between. This CDR3 region has 16 residues. CDR3 nucleotides: TGCAGTGCTAGTAGAGTTTTGTTTGGACAGAATCAGCCCCAGCATTTT. Amino acid sequence: CSASRVLFGQNQPQHF.

This sequence joins TRBV19 and TRBJ1-4; D not certain. The CDR3 consists of 14 residues. Germline assignment: CDR1 LNHDA and CDR2 SQIVND (reference sequence). Trimming removed 3 bases at V and 10 bases at J, with 15 bases between. DNA for the CDR3: TGTGCCAGTAGTATCGTAACAGATGGGAGAAAACTGTTTTTT. It yields the protein CASSIVTDGRKLFF.

On this clone itself: This sample includes further DNA sequences coding for the same CDR3. This chain connects TRBV3-1 (or the pseudogene TRBV3-2) to TRBJ2-3; 11 bases map to TRBD2. This CDR3 has 16 amino acids. Germline CDR1 and CDR2: LGHDT and YNNKEL (reference sequence). V trimming: 4 bases; J trimming: 1 base; junction bases outside the gene matches: 4. Here the CDR3 reads CASSRVAGGGTDTQYF. The DNA for the CDR3 is TGTGCCAGCAGCCGGGTAGCGGGGGGGGGCACAGATACGCAGTATTTT.

This sequence joins TRBV11-2 and TRBJ2-5, with D tentatively TRBD2 (6 bases). Germline V gene sequence: CDR1 SGHAT, CDR2 FQNNGV. V lost 5 bases and J 2 bases, leaving 9 bases between the germline ends. The CDR3 has 13 amino acids. The CDR3 DNA sequence: TGTGCCAGCAGCCCCGGGACTCAAGAGACCCAGTACTTC. Encoded protein: CASSPGTQETQYF.

CDR3 coding DNA: TGTGCCAGCAGCCGCAGCGACGGCAATCAGCCCCAGCATTTT. It encodes CASSRSDGNQPQHF. The chain has TRBV5-5 and TRBJ1-5; no clear D. The ends were cut back, 4 bases at V and 2 bases at J, with 10 bases in the middle. This CDR3 contains 14 residues. Germline V gene data show CDR1 as SGHKS and CDR2 as YYEKEE (reference sequence).

The chain couples TRBV19 to TRBJ2-2; the match to TRBD1 covers 11 bases. Germline V lookup: CDR1 LNHDA, CDR2 SQIVND (reference sequence). V shed 5 bases and J 9 bases; nucleotides not matched to a gene: 8. The CDR3 totals 15 residues. DNA for the CDR3: TGTGCCAGTAGTCCCAGGACAGGGGGCAAGAGGGAGCTGTTTTTT. Translating it yields CASSPRTGGKRELFF.

The chain combines TRBV3-1 (or the pseudogene TRBV3-2) with TRBJ2-5, with TRBD2 as a possible D gene (5 bases). Germline CDR1 is LGHDT and CDR2 is YNNKEL (reference sequence). The CDR3 length is 15 residues. Trimming took 4 bases from V and 5 from J, leaving 17 bases between them. The CDR3: CASSPRAPGFETQYF. CDR3 bases: TGTGCCAGCAGCCCAAGGGCCCCGGGGTTTGAGACCCAGTACTTC.

V and J are TRBV12-3 or TRBV12-4 and TRBJ1-4, with D maybe TRBD1 (5 bases). The CDR3 covers 13 residues. Deletions cut 6 bases from V and 5 bases from J, with 10 bases between. CDR3 nucleotide sequence: TGTGCCAGCAGGCTCGACAGAAATGAAAAACTGTTTTTT. Protein: CASRLDRNEKLFF.

This clone was picked up one time. The chain combines TRBV6-5 with TRBJ1-6; TRBD1 matches at 7 bases. The CDR3 covers 14 residues. V shed 4 bases, J shed 9 bases, and the junction held 6 bases outside the gene matches. Germline-derived CDR1 and CDR2 are MNHEY and SVGAGI. CDR3 nucleotide sequence: TGTGCCAGCAGTTGGGGACAGAACGGTTCACCCCTCCACTTT. This gives the protein CASSWGQNGSPLHF.

This clone has only one observation. The CDR3 spells CASSQWEVETQYF. Here the CDR3 DNA reads TGTGCCAGCAGCCAATGGGAGGTAGAGACCCAGTACTTC. This chain uses TRBV3-1 (or the pseudogene TRBV3-2) with TRBJ2-5; perhaps TRBD2 as D (6 bases). The V end lost 2 bases, the J end lost 4 bases, and 8 bases lay between the germline ends. The CDR3 contains 13 residues. CDR1 is LGHDT, CDR2 YNNKEL, per germline (reference sequence).